The TCR beta chain described here comes from a study of blood T cell repertoires in COVID-19. Trimming stripped 2 bases from V and 0 bases from J, with 11 bases between. CDR3 size: 15 residues. The germline gives CDR1 MNHNS, CDR2 SASEGT. Study processing details: How many nucleated cells were present was estimated from reference gene primer amplification. The data were produced by immunoSEQ multiplex PCR, yet TCRdb's version contains in-frame clones alone and is incomplete. The DNA gave D and trimming, while V, J and clone size come from that table. Of about 200,000 clones listed, about 84% were seen once; the top ten hold 4.5% to 6.5%. Across about two dozen US areas, participants ranged in age from about 18 to 90 years.

The chain has TRBV6-1 and TRBJ2-7, with D possibly TRBD1 on 5 matching bases. Specimen: PBMCs or T cells enriched from blood (not recorded which). The clonotype comes from a man in his forties or fifties with acute COVID-19. The CDR3 DNA reads as TGTGCCAGCAGTGAAAGGCCAGGGCCCTCCTACGAGCAGTACTTC. Translation: CASSERPGPSYEQYF.